This T cell receptor (beta chain) was obtained from a study of CD8 T cells in Susac syndrome. An input of roughly 0.5 to 1 ug of RNA was subjected to reverse transcription using random hexamers. TCRdb ran MiXCR on the immunoSEQ multiplex PCR reads and lists one entry per CDR3 protein. The table includes about 400,000 distinct CDR3 sequences, 75% to 90% detected once. Treatment-naive patients with stable or active relapsing-remitting disease served as multiple sclerosis controls. Germline CDR1 and CDR2: SEHNR and FQNEAQ (reference sequence). V was shortened by 5 bases and J by 6 bases, with 17 bases between the two germline ends. The CDR3 extends over 15 amino acids.

The specimen was CD8+ T cells from PBMCs. This chain links TRBV7-9 with TRBJ2-4; D uncertain. This sequence originates from a human donor with multiple sclerosis. In DNA, the CDR3 is TGTGCCAGCAGCGGCCCTGGAGTAACCAGAAACATTCAGTACTTC. The encoded protein is CASSGPGVTRNIQYF.